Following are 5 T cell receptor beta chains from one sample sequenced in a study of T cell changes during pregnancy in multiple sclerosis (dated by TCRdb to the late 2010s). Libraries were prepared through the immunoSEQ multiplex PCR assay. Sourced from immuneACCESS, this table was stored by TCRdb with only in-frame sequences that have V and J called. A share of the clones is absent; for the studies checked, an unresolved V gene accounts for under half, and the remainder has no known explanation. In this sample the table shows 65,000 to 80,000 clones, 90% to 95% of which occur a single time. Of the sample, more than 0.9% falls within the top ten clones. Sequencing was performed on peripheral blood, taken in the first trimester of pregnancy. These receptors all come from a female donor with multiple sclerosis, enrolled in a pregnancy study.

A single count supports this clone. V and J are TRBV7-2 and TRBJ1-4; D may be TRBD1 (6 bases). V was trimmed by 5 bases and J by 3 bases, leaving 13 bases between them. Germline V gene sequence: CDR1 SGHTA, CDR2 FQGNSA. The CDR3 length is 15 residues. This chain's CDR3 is CASSLQGAANEKLFF. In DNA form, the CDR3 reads TGTGCCAGCAGCCTACAGGGCGCGGCTAATGAAAAACTGTTTTTT.

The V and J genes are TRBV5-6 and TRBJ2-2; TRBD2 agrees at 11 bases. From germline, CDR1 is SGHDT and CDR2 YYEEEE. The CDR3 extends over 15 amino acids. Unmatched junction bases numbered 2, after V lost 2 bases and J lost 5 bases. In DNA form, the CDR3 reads TGTGCCAGCAGCTTTAGCGGGAGGGGAACCGGGGAGCTGTTTTTT. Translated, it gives CASSFSGRGTGELFF.

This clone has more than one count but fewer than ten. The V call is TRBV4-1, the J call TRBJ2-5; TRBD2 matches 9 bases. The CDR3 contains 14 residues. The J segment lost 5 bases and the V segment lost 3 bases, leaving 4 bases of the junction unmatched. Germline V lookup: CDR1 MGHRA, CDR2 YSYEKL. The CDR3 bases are TGCGCCAGCAGCCATAATAGCGGGAGTGAGACCCAGTACTTC. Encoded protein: CASSHNSGSETQYF.

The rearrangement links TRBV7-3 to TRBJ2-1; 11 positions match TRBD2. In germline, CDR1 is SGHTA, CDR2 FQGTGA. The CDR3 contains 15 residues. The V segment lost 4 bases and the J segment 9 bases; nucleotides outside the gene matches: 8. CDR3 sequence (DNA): TGTGCCAGCAGCTCTTTAGCGGGGGGGCGGGTTGAGCAGTTCTTC. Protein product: CASSSLAGGRVEQFF.

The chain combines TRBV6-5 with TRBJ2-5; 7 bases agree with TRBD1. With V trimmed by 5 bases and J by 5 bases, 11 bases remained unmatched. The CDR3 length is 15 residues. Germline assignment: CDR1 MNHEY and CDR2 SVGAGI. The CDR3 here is CASSPQGGRGETQYF. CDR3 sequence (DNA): TGTGCCAGCAGTCCCCAAGGGGGCAGGGGGGAGACCCAGTACTTC.